This T cell receptor beta chain was identified during a study of cytomegalovirus exposure and HLA in healthy donors. Study context: Within the Caucasian-associated ancestry cluster were roughly 81% of the 350 to 400 genotyped donors.

Worth noting for this clone: Its antigen is not identified. Different DNA sequences within this sample yield the same CDR3.

PCR amplification relied on 60 Vbeta primers (plus 13 Jbeta primers). The repertoire was sequenced with immunoSEQ multiplex PCR; TCRdb's copy has only in-frame clones and lacks some. This repertoire shows roughly 98,000 clones, about 77% found once; its top ten account for around 3%. General study points: In all likelihood, a cluster of highly shared sequence variants was a sequencing artifact. Through in vitro validation, three CMV-associated chains were shown to be specific for CMV antigens.

Donors counted as nominally healthy when sampled, yet unrecorded immune exposures were likely. Sequencing was carried out using PBMCs. The receptor comes from a man in his forties in good health and CMV-seronegative.

In DNA, the CDR3 is TGTGCCAGCTCACCGCTGGGACAGGGGGTCACTGAAGCTTTCTTT. As protein: CASSPLGQGVTEAFF. The J gene is TRBJ1-1, the V gene TRBV18, with TRBD1 identical over 11 bases. With V trimmed by 3 bases and J by 4 bases, 4 bases remained unmatched. The CDR3 loop spans 15 amino acids. Germline V CDR1 and CDR2: KGHSH, LQKENI.